The rows below give T cell receptor beta chains drawn from one sample of a study of blood T cell repertoires in COVID-19. TCRdb's copy holds only in-frame clones and misses some; the assay was immunoSEQ multiplex PCR. The repertoire holds around 50,000 clones, 91% seen once, with 6.4% in the top ten. The sample was peripheral blood. The receptors were gathered from a man in his sixties or seventies with active COVID-19. CDR3s include the opening cysteine and the closing phenylalanine or tryptophan. A D gene is named only where the DNA matches it firmly. Part of the rows lack a size; the others show once, few, many or a class for expanded clones.

J	length	size	D	V	DNA	CDR3
TRBJ2-3	17	.	.	TRBV5-1	TGCGCCAGCAGCTCAAACGAGGGTCGGGGGGCCACAGATACGCAGTATTTT	CASSSNEGRGATDTQYF
TRBJ2-1	15	.	.	TRBV5-1	TGCGCCAGCAGCTTGAGTGGCGGGGACTACAATGAGCAGTTCTTC	CASSLSGGDYNEQFF
TRBJ2-3	15	once	.	TRBV2	TGTGCCAGCAGTGTAGCCCAGTTGGGCGCAGATACGCAGTATTTT	CASSVAQLGADTQYF
TRBJ1-4	13	.	.	TRBV4-1	TGCGCCAGCAGCCTGGGACTGGATGAAAAACTGTTTTTT	CASSLGLDEKLFF
TRBJ2-1	16	.	TRBD2	TRBV4-1	TGCGCCAGCAGCCAATCCCTAGCGGGGGGCGGGGATGAGCAGTTCTTC	CASSQSLAGGGDEQFF
TRBJ2-1	15	.	.	TRBV5-1	TGCGCCAGCAGCGATAGCGGAACCTCCTACAATGAGCAGTTCTTC	CASSDSGTSYNEQFF
TRBJ1-2	13	.	TRBD1	TRBV6-5	TGTGCCAGCAGAACGACAGGGGTCTATGGCTACACCTTC	CASRTTGVYGYTF
TRBJ2-1	16	few	TRBD1	TRBV10-3	TGTGCCATCAGTGAATCTACAGGGGGTATCTCGAATGAGCAGTTCTTC	CAISESTGGISNEQFF
TRBJ2-4	13	.	.	TRBV18	TGTGCCAGCTCACCACCGAGCAAAAACATTCAGTACTTC	CASSPPSKNIQYF
TRBJ2-1	11	.	.	TRBV5-6	TGTGCCAGCAGCTTGGCCGGTGAGCAGTTCTTC	CASSLAGEQFF
TRBJ2-5	18	.	TRBD2	TRBV4-3	TGCGCCAGCAGCCAAGAAACCAGACTAGCGGGGGAAGGGGAGACCCAGTACTTC	CASSQETRLAGEGETQYF
TRBJ2-1	16	.	TRBD2	TRBV14	TGTGCCAGCAGCCCCGTGACTAGCGGGGGGGCGGCTGAGCAGTTCTTC	CASSPVTSGGAAEQFF
TRBJ2-3	16	.	.	TRBV10-3	TGTGCCATCAGTGAGCTCTGGACTGGTTCGGGAGATACGCAGTATTTT	CAISELWTGSGDTQYF
TRBJ2-2	17	once	.	TRBV5-1	TGCGCCAGCAGCTACCTTGGGGGCCGAATAAATCCAGGGGAGCTGTTTTTT	CASSYLGGRINPGELFF
TRBJ1-1	13	.	.	TRBV5-1	TGCGCCAGCAGCTGGGGGGGAGGCACTGAAGCTTTCTTT	CASSWGGGTEAFF
TRBJ1-5	16	.	TRBD1	TRBV6-1	TGTGCCAGCAGTGACCTCTCGACAGGGCGAAATCAGCCCCAGCATTTT	CASSDLSTGRNQPQHF
TRBJ2-7	17	once	.	TRBV21-1	TGTGCCAGCAGGTGGACAGGGTCCCAGAGAAGGACCTACGAGCAGTACTTC	CASRWTGSQRRTYEQYF
TRBJ1-2	13	few	.	TRBV19	TGTGCCAGTAGTATGGGAGGGGGCTATGGCTACACCTTC	CASSMGGGYGYTF
TRBJ2-7	13	.	.	TRBV6-1	TGTGCCAGCAGTGATGGGCCCCGAGGGGAGCAGTACTTC	CASSDGPRGEQYF
TRBJ1-3	15	.	.	TRBV7-2	TGTGCCAGCAGCACGACACCGGTGGCTGGAAACACCATATATTTT	CASSTTPVAGNTIYF
TRBJ1-3	16	.	TRBD1	TRBV28	TGTGCCAGCAGTGTACCTGGGGACAGGGCCGGAAACACCATATATTTT	CASSVPGDRAGNTIYF
TRBJ2-5	13	.	.	TRBV19	TGTGCCAGTAGTATGAACGGGTTTGAGACCCAGTACTTC	CASSMNGFETQYF